Listed below are T cell receptor beta chains from one sample, sequenced in a study of blood T cell repertoires in COVID-19. Only in-frame clones appear in the TCRdb table, and some are missing; sequencing was by immunoSEQ multiplex PCR. Found here are approximately 170,000 clones, approximately 87% of them singletons; the top ten hold about 3.9%. Material for sequencing was peripheral blood. These receptors originate from a woman aged 70-85 years with acute or convalescent COVID-19. CDR3s include the opening cysteine and the closing phenylalanine or tryptophan. A D gene is named only where the DNA matches it firmly.

TRBD1	TRBV4-3	CAPDRVTYEQYF
TRBD1	TRBV6-2/TRBV6-3	CASSRDRGYTEAFF
-	TRBV14	CASSTYRDSPLHF
TRBD1	TRBV6-5	CASHKQGNGYTF
TRBD1	TRBV9	CASSVGQGAQKLFF
TRBD1	TRBV6-5	CASSWDRGPDTQYF
TRBD1	TRBV4-1	CASSHSGGTEAFF
-	TRBV4-2	CASSQDRPLRRVDSYNEQFF
TRBD1	TRBV2	CASRDRAYTEAFF
-	TRBV6-2/TRBV6-3	CASSPTAGRRAEAFF
-	TRBV19	CASSIDRRVTDTQYF
-	TRBV9	CASSVDMGNQPQHF
-	TRBV3-1/TRBV3-2	CASSPWVAGETQYF
-	TRBV11-2	CASSLFVQGNGELFF
-	TRBV19	CASSIAGREYGYTF
-	TRBV27	CASSKQGWTYDEQFF
TRBD2	TRBV19	CASSFGGSSGRANQAQYF
-	TRBV4-3	CASSQSGRYGYTF
-	TRBV19	CASSRDSYNEQFF
TRBD1	TRBV5-4	CASSLRDRDYYGYTF
TRBD1	TRBV30	CAWGQGPGNTIYF
-	TRBV4-3	CASSQDRGGNSPLHF
-	TRBV7-8	CASSLDLRAGDGYTF
-	TRBV12-3/TRBV12-4	CASSLADYGYTF
TRBD2	TRBV7-2	CASSFSLAGGREQYF
-	TRBV4-2	CASSQGRDSPLHF
-	TRBV28	CASSLVGLQETQYF
TRBD1	TRBV10-2	CASGTGGIGELFF
TRBD1	TRBV7-9	CASSTGRDRNYNEQFF
-	TRBV4-2	CASSQGGADKNEKLFF
-	TRBV30	CAWSVPPGLTRTYEQYF
TRBD1	TRBV11-2	CASSPDGQALGSPLHF
TRBD2	TRBV6-2/TRBV6-3	CASSQRESYNEQFF
TRBD2	TRBV7-9	CASSLTSGLYNEQFF
-	TRBV9	CASSVTGQKNTEAFF
-	TRBV19	CASSGGQFSSGNTIYF
TRBD2	TRBV3-1/TRBV3-2	CASSQGGGFSQETQYF
TRBD1	TRBV11-2	CASSLDTTGGIGKTQYF
TRBD1	TRBV5-5	CASILDRAGELFF
-	TRBV6-4	CASSSWAGLTYEQFF
-	TRBV6-5	CASARLGQWGEQGHF
TRBD2	TRBV7-9	CASSSSGRANTGELFF
TRBD2	TRBV28	CASSPMGGLAGVTYEQYF
-	TRBV9	CASSVDGVRGYTF
-	TRBV9	CASSVDTSTEAFF
-	TRBV12-5	CASGKGAYEQYF
TRBD2	TRBV6-2/TRBV6-3	CASSFSGLAGGSYNEQFF
TRBD1	TRBV29-1	CSAQGADTEAFF
TRBD2	TRBV10-3	CAGTSDPYNEQFF
-	TRBV5-1	CASSLAGEGYNEQFF
TRBD2	TRBV3-1/TRBV3-2	CASSQGTSGSRAYEQYF
TRBD1	TRBV27	CASSLSGQGREAFF
TRBD2	TRBV10-3	CAISSTSPEQFF
TRBD1	TRBV27	CASSRDRDRVDNEQFF
-	TRBV9	CASSKSDTAAYGYTF
TRBD1	TRBV7-6	CASSRQGGGNTIYF
-	TRBV6-2/TRBV6-3	CASSYGAGVGPQHF
-	TRBV7-9	CATRRGFSHGELFF
-	TRBV6-1	CASSEQGTTNTGELFF
-	TRBV5-1	CASSYWGSTYEQYF